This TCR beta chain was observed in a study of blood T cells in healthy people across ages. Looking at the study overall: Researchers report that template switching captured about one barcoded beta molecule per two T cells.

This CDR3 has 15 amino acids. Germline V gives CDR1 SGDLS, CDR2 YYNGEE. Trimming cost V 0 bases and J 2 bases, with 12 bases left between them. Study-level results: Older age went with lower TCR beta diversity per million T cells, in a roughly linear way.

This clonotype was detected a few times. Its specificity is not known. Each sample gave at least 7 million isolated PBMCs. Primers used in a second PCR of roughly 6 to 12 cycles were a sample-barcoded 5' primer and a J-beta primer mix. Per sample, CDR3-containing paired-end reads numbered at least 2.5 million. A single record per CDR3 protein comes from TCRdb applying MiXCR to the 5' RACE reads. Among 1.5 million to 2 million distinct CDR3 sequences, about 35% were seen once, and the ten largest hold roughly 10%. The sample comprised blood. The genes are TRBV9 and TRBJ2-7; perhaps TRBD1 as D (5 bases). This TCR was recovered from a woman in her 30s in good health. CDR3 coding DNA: TGTGCCAGCAGCGTAGCGGCAGGGTCCGCCTACGAGCAGTACTTC. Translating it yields CASSVAAGSAYEQYF.